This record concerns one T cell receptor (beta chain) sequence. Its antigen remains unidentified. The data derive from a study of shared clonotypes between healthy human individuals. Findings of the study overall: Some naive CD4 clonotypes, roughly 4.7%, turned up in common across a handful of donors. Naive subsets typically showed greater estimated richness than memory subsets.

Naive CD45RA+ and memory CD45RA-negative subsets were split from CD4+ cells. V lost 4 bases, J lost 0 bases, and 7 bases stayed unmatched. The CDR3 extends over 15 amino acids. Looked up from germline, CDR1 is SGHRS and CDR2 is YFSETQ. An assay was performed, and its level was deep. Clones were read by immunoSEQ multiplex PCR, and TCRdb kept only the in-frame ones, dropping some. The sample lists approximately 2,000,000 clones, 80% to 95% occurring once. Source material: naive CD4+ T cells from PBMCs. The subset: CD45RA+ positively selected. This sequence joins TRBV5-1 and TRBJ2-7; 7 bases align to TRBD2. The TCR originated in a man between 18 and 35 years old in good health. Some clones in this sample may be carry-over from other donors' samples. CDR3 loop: CASSRRVAGSYEQYF. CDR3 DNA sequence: TGCGCCAGCAGCCGTCGGGTAGCGGGCTCCTACGAGCAGTACTTC.